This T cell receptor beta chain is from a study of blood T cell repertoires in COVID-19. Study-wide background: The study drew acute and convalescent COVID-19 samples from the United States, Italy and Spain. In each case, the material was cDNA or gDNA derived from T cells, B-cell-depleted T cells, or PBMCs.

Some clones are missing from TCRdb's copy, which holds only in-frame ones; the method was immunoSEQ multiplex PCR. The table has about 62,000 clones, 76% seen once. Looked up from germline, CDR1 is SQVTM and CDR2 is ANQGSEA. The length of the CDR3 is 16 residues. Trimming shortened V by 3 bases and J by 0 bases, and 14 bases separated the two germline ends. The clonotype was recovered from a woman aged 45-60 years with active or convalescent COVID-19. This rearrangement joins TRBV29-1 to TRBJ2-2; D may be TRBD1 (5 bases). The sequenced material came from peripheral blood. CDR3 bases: TGCAGCGTTGAGTCTAGGGGAACCACGAACACCGGGGAGCTGTTTTTT. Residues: CSVESRGTTNTGELFF.